What follows is one T cell receptor beta chain and its context. Its antigen is unknown. The protocol was immunoSEQ multiplex PCR, while the TCRdb copy is restricted to in-frame clones and leaves out a portion. The sample lists fewer than 90,000 clones; approximately 79% were seen once. These data belong to a study of early stage breast cancer tumors. Across the study: Among around 12 ER+/PR+/HER2- tumors, eight were ductal, four lobular. General study points: Chain pairing and CD4, CD8 or FOXP3 expression were not captured.

The receptor was derived from a person between 55 and 70 years old with breast cancer. The sequencing input was blood.

CDR3 nucleotides: TGTGCCAGCACCAACCCCCTACGTACATACGAGCAGTACTTC. This sequence encodes CASTNPLRTYEQYF. The chain carries TRBV2 and TRBJ2-7; D is undetermined. The CDR3 is 14 amino acids. V was cut by 7 bases and J by 4 bases, with 17 bases left in between. CDR1 and CDR2 from the germline V gene are SNHLY and FYNNEI.